Below are 8 T cell receptor beta chains sequenced from a single sample in a study of T cells in Graves' hyperthyroidism and ophthalmopathy. TCR beta CDR3 sequences were amplified from RNA transcripts. When the TCR CDR3 underwent first-round RT-PCR, the HTBI primer set was used. TCRdb analysed the multiplex PCR reads with MiXCR anew, one entry per CDR3 protein. In the table there are around 580,000 distinct CDR3 sequences, 46% of which are singletons. Sequenced material: peripheral blood or thyroid tissue (not recorded which). Receptors originate from a young woman with Graves' hyperthyroidism.

V usage is TRBV3-1 and J usage is TRBJ2-5; 8 bases fit TRBD1. V lost 0 bases and J lost 1; bases outside the gene matches: 4. The CDR3 extends over 16 amino acids. Germline-derived CDR1 and CDR2 are LGHDT and YNNKEL (reference sequence). The CDR3 nucleotides are TGTGCCAGCAGCCAAGAATATACAGGGGGCCAAGAGACCCAGTACTTC. Amino acid sequence: CASSQEYTGGQETQYF.

This clonotype was seen ten or more times. V usage is TRBV9 and J usage is TRBJ2-7; unclear D gene. The CDR3 has 13 amino acids. The germline CDR1 and CDR2 sequences are SGDLS and YYNGEE. V lost 7 bases and J lost 0, with 11 bases in between. The CDR3 DNA is TGTGCCAGCCCTTGGAACTACTCCTACGAGCAGTACTTC. It encodes CASPWNYSYEQYF. Complete variable domain (other parts from reference TRBV9 and TRBJ2-7): DSGVTQTPKHLITATGQRVTLRCSPRSGDLSVYWYQQSLDQGLQFLIQYYNGEERAKGNILERFSAQQFPDLHSELNLSSLELGDSALYFCASPWNYSYEQYFGPGTRLTVT.

The V gene is TRBV10-3, the J gene TRBJ2-3; D gene unclear. The CDR3 is 15 residues long. Germline loops: CDR1 ENHRY, CDR2 SYGVKD. Trimming removed 0 bases at V and 2 bases at J, with 9 bases between. The CDR3 spells CAISESKQLTDTQYF. The DNA of the CDR3 is TGTGCCATCAGTGAGTCGAAGCAGCTCACAGATACGCAGTATTTT.

This clonotype has at least ten counts. This chain links TRBV5-6 with TRBJ2-7; D not certain. Germline V gene data show CDR1 as SGHDT and CDR2 as YYEEEE. The ends were cut back, 0 bases at V and 5 bases at J, with 12 bases in the middle. The CDR3 totals 14 residues. This CDR3 is CASSLADHPDEQYF. For the CDR3, the DNA is TGTGCCAGCAGCTTGGCCGACCACCCGGACGAGCAGTACTTC.

This chain connects TRBV20-1 to TRBJ2-3; 11 bases are shared with TRBD2. The ends lost 1 base at V and 4 bases at J; junction bases unmatched: 1. Germline V lookup: CDR1 DFQATT, CDR2 SNEGSKA (reference sequence). This CDR3 region has 14 residues. Here the CDR3 DNA reads TGCAGTGCTAGAGTAGCGGGAGGGTCAGATACGCAGTATTTT. It specifies CSARVAGGSDTQYF.

This rearrangement joins TRBV29-1 to TRBJ2-7; maybe TRBD1 (6 bases). This CDR3 has 13 residues. Trimming removed 4 bases from V and 2 bases from J, with 12 bases in between. Germline values: CDR1 SQVTM, CDR2 ANQGSEA. CDR3 region: CSVGFRGTYEQYF. The CDR3 DNA sequence: TGCAGCGTTGGTTTCAGGGGCACCTACGAGCAGTACTTC.

CDR3 in amino acids: CASSVKSSYEQYF. The DNA for the CDR3 is TGTGCCAGCAGCGTTAAGAGTTCCTACGAGCAGTACTTC. This rearrangement joins TRBV9 to TRBJ2-7; D is unresolved. The V gene's germline CDR1 is SGDLS and CDR2 YYNGEE. Trimming took off 2 bases at V and 1 base at J, with 7 bases between the two ends. The CDR3 has 13 amino acids. Full variable domain (outside the CDR3, taken from reference TRBV9 and TRBJ2-7): DSGVTQTPKHLITATGQRVTLRCSPRSGDLSVYWYQQSLDQGLQFLIQYYNGEERAKGNILERFSAQQFPDLHSELNLSSLELGDSALYFCASSVKSSYEQYFGPGTRLTVT.

V gene TRBV20-1 combines with J gene TRBJ1-6; possibly TRBD1 for D (5 bases). Looked up from germline, CDR1 is DFQATT and CDR2 is SNEGSKA (reference sequence). The V and J ends lost 4 bases and 7 bases respectively, with 17 bases between them. There are 15 residues in the CDR3. CDR3 bases: TGCAGTGCTATGGCGGTGGCAGGGACCAATTCACCCCTCCACTTT. Amino acids: CSAMAVAGTNSPLHF.